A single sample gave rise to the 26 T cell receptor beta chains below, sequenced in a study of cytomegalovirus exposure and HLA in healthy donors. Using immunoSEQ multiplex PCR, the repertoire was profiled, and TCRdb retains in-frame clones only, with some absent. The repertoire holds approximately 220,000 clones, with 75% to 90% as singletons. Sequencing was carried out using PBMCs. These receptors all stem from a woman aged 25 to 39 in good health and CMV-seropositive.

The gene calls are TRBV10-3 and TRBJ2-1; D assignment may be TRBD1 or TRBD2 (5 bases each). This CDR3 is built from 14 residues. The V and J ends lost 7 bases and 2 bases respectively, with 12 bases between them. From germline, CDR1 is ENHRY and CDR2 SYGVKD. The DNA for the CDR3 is TGTGCCATCAAGGGGAGTCCAGCCTACAATGAGCAGTTCTTC. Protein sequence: CAIKGSPAYNEQFF.

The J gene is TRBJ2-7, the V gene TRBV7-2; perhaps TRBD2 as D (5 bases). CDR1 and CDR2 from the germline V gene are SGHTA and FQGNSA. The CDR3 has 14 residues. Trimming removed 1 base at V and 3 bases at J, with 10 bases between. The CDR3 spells CASSLEPEGYEQYF. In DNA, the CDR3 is TGTGCCAGCAGCTTAGAGCCAGAGGGCTACGAGCAGTACTTC. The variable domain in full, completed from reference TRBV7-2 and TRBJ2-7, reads GAGVSQSPSNKVTEKGKDVELRCDPISGHTALYWYRQSLGQGLEFLIYFQGNSAPDKSGLPSDRFSAERTGGSVSTLTIQRTQQEDSAVYLCASSLEPEGYEQYFGPGTRLTVT.

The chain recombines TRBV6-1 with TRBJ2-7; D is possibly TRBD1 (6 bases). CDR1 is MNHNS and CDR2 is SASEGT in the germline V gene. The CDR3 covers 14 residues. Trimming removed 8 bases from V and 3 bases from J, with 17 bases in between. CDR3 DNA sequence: TGTGCCAGCCGATTAGGGACATCCAACTACGAGCAGTACTTC. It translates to CASRLGTSNYEQYF.

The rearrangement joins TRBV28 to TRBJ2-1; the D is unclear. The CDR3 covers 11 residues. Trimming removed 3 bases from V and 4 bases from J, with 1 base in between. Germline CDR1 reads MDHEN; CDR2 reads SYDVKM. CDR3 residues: CASSFYNEQFF. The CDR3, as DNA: TGTGCCAGCAGTTTTTACAATGAGCAGTTCTTC.

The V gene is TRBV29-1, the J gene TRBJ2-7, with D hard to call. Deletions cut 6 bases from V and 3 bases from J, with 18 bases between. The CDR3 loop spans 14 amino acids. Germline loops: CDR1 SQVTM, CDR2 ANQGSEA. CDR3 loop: CSVSNHVGVYEQYF. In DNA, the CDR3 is TGCAGCGTAAGTAATCACGTCGGAGTCTACGAGCAGTACTTC.

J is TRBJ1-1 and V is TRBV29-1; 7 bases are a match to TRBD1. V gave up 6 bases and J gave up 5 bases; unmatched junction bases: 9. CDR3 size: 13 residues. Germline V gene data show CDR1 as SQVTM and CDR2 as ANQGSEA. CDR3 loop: CSVYDRADTEAFF. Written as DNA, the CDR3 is TGCAGCGTCTACGACAGGGCGGATACTGAAGCTTTCTTT.

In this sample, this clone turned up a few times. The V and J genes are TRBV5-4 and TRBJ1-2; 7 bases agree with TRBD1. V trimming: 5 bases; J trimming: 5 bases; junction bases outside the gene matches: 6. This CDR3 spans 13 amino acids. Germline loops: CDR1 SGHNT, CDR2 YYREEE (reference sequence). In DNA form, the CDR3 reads TGTGCCAGCAGTCAAGGACAGGATTATGGCTACACCTTC. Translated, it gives CASSQGQDYGYTF. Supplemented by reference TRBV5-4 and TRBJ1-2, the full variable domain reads ETGVTQSPTHLIKTRGQQVTLRCSSQSGHNTVSWYQQALGQGPQFIFQYYREEENGRGNFPPRFSGLQFPNYSSELNVNALELDDSALYLCASSQGQDYGYTFGSGTRLTVV.

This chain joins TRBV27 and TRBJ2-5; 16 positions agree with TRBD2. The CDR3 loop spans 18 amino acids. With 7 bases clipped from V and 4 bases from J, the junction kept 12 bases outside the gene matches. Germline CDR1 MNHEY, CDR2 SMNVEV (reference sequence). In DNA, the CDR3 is TGTGCCAGCACCGCGGGACTAGCGGGAGGGCCGGGAGGAGAGACCCAGTACTTC. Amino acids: CASTAGLAGGPGGETQYF.

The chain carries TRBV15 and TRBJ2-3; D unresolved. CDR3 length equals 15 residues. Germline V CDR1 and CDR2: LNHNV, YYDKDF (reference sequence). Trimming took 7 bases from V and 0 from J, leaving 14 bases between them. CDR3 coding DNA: TGTGCCACCAAGCTATGGATTAAAAGCACAGATACGCAGTATTTT. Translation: CATKLWIKSTDTQYF.

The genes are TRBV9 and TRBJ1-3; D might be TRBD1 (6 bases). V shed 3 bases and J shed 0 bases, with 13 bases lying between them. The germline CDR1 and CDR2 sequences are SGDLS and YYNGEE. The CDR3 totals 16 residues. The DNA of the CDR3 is TGTGCCAGCAGCGGCAAGAGGGGGGGCTCTGGAAACACCATATATTTT. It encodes CASSGKRGGSGNTIYF. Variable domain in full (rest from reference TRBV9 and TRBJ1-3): DSGVTQTPKHLITATGQRVTLRCSPRSGDLSVYWYQQSLDQGLQFLIQYYNGEERAKGNILERFSAQQFPDLHSELNLSSLELGDSALYFCASSGKRGGSGNTIYFGEGSWLTVV.

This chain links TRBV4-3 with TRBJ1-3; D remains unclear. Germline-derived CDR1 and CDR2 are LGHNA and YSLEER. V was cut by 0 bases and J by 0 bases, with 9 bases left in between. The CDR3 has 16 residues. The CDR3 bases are TGCGCCAGCAGCCAAGATACCCCCAACTCTGGAAACACCATATATTTT. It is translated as CASSQDTPNSGNTIYF.

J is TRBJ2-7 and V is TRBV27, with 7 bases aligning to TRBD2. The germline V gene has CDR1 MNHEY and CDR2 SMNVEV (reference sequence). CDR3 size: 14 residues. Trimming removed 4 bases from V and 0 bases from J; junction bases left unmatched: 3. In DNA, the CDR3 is TGTGCCAGCAGTTCCGCGGGAGTCTCCTACGAGCAGTACTTC. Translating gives CASSSAGVSYEQYF.

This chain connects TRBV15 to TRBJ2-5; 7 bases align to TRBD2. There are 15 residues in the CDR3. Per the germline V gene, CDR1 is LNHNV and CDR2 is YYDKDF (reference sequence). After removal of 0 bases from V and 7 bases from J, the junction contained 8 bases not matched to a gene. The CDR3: CATSRDLGGSRTQYF. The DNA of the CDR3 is TGTGCCACCAGCAGAGATTTGGGAGGGTCCCGGACCCAGTACTTC.

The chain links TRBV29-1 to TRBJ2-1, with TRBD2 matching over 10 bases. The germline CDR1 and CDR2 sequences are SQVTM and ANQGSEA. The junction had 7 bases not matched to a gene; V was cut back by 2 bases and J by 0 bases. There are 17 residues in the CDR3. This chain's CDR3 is CSVEMASGRVSYNEQFF. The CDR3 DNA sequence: TGCAGCGTTGAAATGGCTAGCGGGAGAGTCTCCTACAATGAGCAGTTCTTC.

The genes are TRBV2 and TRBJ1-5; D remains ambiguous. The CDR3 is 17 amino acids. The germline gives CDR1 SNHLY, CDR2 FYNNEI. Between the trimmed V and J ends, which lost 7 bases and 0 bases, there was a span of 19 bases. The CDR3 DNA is TGTGCCAGCACCACTAAGTCCCCGGTTTATAGCAATCAGCCCCAGCATTTT. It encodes CASTTKSPVYSNQPQHF.

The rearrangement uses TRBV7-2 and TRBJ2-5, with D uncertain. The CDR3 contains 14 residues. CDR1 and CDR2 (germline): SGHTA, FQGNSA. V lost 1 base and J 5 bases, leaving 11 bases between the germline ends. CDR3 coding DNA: TGTGCCAGCAGCTTAGGGGCTGCTTGGGAGACCCAGTACTTC. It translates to CASSLGAAWETQYF.

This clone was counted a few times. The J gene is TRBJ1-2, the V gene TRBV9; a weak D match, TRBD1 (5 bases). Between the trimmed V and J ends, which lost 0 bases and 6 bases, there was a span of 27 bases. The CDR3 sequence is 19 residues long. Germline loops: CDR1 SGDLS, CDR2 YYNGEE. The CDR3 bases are TGTGCCAGCAGCGTAGCGACCAATACCGCTACCGGGACGATCCATGGCTACACCTTC. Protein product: CASSVATNTATGTIHGYTF.

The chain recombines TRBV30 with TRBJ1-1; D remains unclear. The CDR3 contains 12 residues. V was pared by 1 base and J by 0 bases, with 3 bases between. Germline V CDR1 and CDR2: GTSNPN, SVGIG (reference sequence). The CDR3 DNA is TGTGCCTGGAGTGGCGTGAACACTGAAGCTTTCTTT. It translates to CAWSGVNTEAFF.

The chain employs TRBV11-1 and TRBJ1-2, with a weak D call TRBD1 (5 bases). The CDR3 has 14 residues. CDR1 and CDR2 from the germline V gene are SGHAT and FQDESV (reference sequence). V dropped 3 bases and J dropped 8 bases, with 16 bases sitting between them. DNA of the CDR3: TGTGCCAGCAGCTTTTCAGCCGGGGCGGGCGGCTACACCTTC. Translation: CASSFSAGAGGYTF.

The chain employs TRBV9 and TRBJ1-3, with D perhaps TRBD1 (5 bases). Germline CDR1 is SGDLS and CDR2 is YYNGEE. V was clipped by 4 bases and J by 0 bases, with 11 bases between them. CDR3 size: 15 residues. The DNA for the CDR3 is TGTGCCAGCAGCTCGAGTGACAGCTCTGGAAACACCATATATTTT. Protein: CASSSSDSSGNTIYF.

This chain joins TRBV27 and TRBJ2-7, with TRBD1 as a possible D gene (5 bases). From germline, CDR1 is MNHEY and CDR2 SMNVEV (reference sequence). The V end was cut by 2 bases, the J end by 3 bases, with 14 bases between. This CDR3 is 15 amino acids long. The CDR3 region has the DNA TGTGCCAGCAGTTTAGCAGGGTCCCCCAACTACGAGCAGTACTTC. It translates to CASSLAGSPNYEQYF.

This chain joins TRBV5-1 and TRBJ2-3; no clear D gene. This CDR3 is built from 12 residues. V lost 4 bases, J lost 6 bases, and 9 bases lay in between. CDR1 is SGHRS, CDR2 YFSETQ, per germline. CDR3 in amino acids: CASSQPQDTQYF. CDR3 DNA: TGCGCCAGCAGCCAACCGCAGGATACGCAGTATTTT.

CDR3 DNA sequence: TGTGCCAGCTTAGGGAGCGGGAACACCGGGGAGCTGTTTTTT. Encoded protein: CASLGSGNTGELFF. The chain combines TRBV18 with TRBJ2-2; perhaps TRBD2 as D (5 bases). Trimming shortened V by 7 bases and J by 1 base, and 10 bases separated the two germline ends. The CDR3 is 14 amino acids. Per germline, CDR1 KGHSH and CDR2 LQKENI.

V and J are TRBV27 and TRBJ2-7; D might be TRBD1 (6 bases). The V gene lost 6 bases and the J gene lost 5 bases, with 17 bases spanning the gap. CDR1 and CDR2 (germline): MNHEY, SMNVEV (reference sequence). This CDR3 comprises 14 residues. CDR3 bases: TGTGCCAGCAGAGACGTACAGGGATCTGACGAGCAGTACTTC. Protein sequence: CASRDVQGSDEQYF.

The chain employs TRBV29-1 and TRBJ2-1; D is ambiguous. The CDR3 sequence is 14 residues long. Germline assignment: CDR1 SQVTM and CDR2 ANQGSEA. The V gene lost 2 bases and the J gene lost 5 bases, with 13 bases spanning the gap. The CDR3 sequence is CSVEKNNWNNEQFF. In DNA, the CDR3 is TGCAGCGTTGAAAAAAACAATTGGAACAATGAGCAGTTCTTC.

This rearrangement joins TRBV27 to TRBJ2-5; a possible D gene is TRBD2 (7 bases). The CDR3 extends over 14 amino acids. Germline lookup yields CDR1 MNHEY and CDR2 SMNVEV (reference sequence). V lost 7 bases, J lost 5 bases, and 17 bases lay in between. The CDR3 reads CASKRSGGLETQYF. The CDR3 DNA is TGTGCCAGCAAACGCTCGGGGGGCCTGGAGACCCAGTACTTC.